This record looks at one T cell receptor beta chain sequence and its context. A few counts support this clone. Its antigen is not yet known. Base qualities are not at hand, and no much larger clone is one base apart. This sample was taken from a study of cytomegalovirus exposure and HLA in healthy donors (TCRdb year 2017). Study-wide context: The 666 repertoires of the first cohort and the 120 validation repertoires were produced on the same platform, according to a later analysis. The aim of the study was to test whether cataloging public T cell receptors could identify signatures of past pathogen exposure. Besides the first cohort of roughly 700 subjects, a separate validation cohort made up of 95 to 150 different subjects was used. To predict cytomegalovirus infection status, the study combined high-throughput TCR immunosequencing, statistical association of individual TCRs with disease status, and machine learning. Here is what the overall study found, with its caveats: Most TCR sequences were seen in very few donors, while some public TCRs were found in many individuals. In vitro tests confirmed that a few of the cytomegalovirus-associated TCR beta chains recognize cytomegalovirus antigens. The classifier was reported to diagnose cytomegalovirus status with high specificity and sensitivity in both the original and validation cohorts. A total of around 150 TCR beta chains were listed by the study as associated with cytomegalovirus. Of the cluster scores, roughly 95% were above 0 in a later analysis, which found that TCRs clustered in the first cohort also tended to co-occur in the approximately 110 validation repertoires. The authors suggested that the approach could potentially be extended to other disease states and immunological phenotypes. A later analysis lacked HLA typing for the validation cohort, so it scored co-occurrence in that cohort across all 120 repertoires.

The donors were included in the validation cohort of some 120 subjects, a group kept apart from the roughly 670-subject first cohort. The library was obtained by the immunoSEQ multiplex PCR assay. In the paper's pipeline: A statistical classification framework was developed to diagnose cytomegalovirus status using the catalog of TCR beta chain sequences. The table was pulled from immuneACCESS by TCRdb, which kept in-frame rearrangements only. Such tables lose some clones; where checked, under half of the loss comes from unresolved V genes, and the rest has no known cause. V and J calls and clone size are those listed in that table; D and trimming were worked out from the DNA. The sample yields fewer than 400,000 clones; 70% to 90% were counted once. The top ten clonotypes cover around 0.96% of the sample. The sequencing sample was made of PBMCs. The TCR originated in a man under 40 in good health and CMV-seronegative.

For the CDR3, the sequence is CASSEMGAGEQYF. The bases read TGTGCCAGCAGTGAAATGGGGGCTGGAGAGCAGTACTTC. The chain couples TRBV25-1 to TRBJ2-7; D gene: possibly TRBD1, on 6 matching bases. Trimming costs V 2 bases and J 7 bases, and their ends lie 12 bases apart. Taken from cysteine to phenylalanine, the CDR3 has 13 residues. CDR3 DNA only is kept here, 39 bases in frame from base 1. CDR1 and CDR2 are read off the germline V gene as MGHDK and SYGVNS.